These 12 T cell receptor beta chains were sequenced from one sample in a study of T cells in Graves' hyperthyroidism and ophthalmopathy. Amplification of TCR beta CDR3 regions was performed using RNA transcripts as template. The HTBI primer set was used in a first-round RT-PCR of the TCR CDR3. A single record per CDR3 protein comes from TCRdb applying MiXCR to the multiplex PCR reads. This table has some 600,000 distinct CDR3 sequences, 11% to 15% appearing once. What was sequenced was blood. These receptors were collected from a woman in her twenties or thirties with Graves' hyperthyroidism that later progressed to Graves' ophthalmopathy.

This clonotype appeared many times. This sequence joins TRBV27 and TRBJ2-7; D possibly corresponds to TRBD1 (5 bases). The CDR3 contains 15 residues. Germline V gene lookup returns CDR1 MNHEY and CDR2 SMNVEV (reference sequence). V lost 0 bases to trimming and J lost 0 bases, with 9 bases between them. The CDR3 nucleotides read TGTGCCAGCAGTTTATCGCAGGGCCCCTCCTACGAGCAGTACTTC. It is translated as CASSLSQGPSYEQYF.

The CDR3 DNA reads as TGTGCCAGTAGTAGCTCAGGGGGCTCAGGTTACAATCAGCCCCAGCATTTT. Translated, it gives CASSSSGGSGYNQPQHF. The V call is TRBV19, the J call TRBJ1-5, with TRBD1 matching 8 bases. This CDR3 is built from 17 residues. Trimming took 4 bases from V and 3 from J; bases not matched to a gene: 11. Germline CDR1 is LNHDA and CDR2 is SQIVND (reference sequence).

Points on this clonotype: A much larger clone differs by one base, so this may be a read error. The chain joins TRBV10-3 to TRBJ2-2; D possibly corresponds to TRBD2 (6 bases). The germline V gene encodes CDR1 ENHRY and CDR2 SYGVKD. The CDR3 length is 12 residues. The CDR3 spells CAISELAGEPFF. The CDR3 nucleotides are TGTGCCATCAGCGAACTAGCCGGGGAGCCGTTTTTT.

At least ten counts were recorded for this clonotype. The chain uses TRBV28 and TRBJ2-3; 9 positions match TRBD2. Germline V CDR1 and CDR2: MDHEN, SYDVKM. Trimming cost V 3 bases and J 6 bases; bases outside gene matches: 13. This CDR3 spans 17 amino acids. The CDR3 DNA reads TGTGCCAGCAGTTTGATCCGACTAGCGGCCGCGGGGGATACGCAGTATTTT. Protein sequence: CASSLIRLAAAGDTQYF.

This clonotype appeared many times. The chain is built from TRBV24-1 and TRBJ2-3; 9 bases are a match to TRBD1. V lost 4 bases, J lost 3 bases, and 4 bases stayed unmatched. From germline, CDR1 is KGHDR and CDR2 SFDVKD. The CDR3 is made up of 15 amino acids. The CDR3 spells CATSDHGQGTDTQYF. CDR3 sequence (DNA): TGTGCCACCAGTGACCACGGACAGGGGACAGATACGCAGTATTTT.

This clonotype was detected only a few times. V gene TRBV11-3 combines with J gene TRBJ2-1, with D perhaps matching TRBD2 (6 bases). The CDR3 consists of 13 residues. Germline V gene data show CDR1 as SGHNT and CDR2 as YENEEA. V lost 5 bases and J 7 bases, leaving 12 bases between the germline ends. CDR3 residues: CASSTGELNEQFF. CDR3 coding DNA: TGTGCCAGCAGCACGGGAGAGTTAAATGAGCAGTTCTTC.

This clonotype was recorded at least ten times. The chain uses TRBV18 and TRBJ1-2; D not certain. Germline lookup yields CDR1 KGHSH and CDR2 LQKENI. The V and J ends lost 0 bases and 3 bases respectively, with 8 bases between them. This CDR3 comprises 14 residues. The CDR3 bases are TGTGCCAGCTCACCACCAAGTGGAGACTATGGCTACACCTTC. Protein: CASSPPSGDYGYTF. Full variable domain (remainder filled in from reference TRBV18 and TRBJ1-2): NAGVMQNPRHLVRRRGQEARLRCSPMKGHSHVYWYRQLPEEGLKFMVYLQKENIIDESGMPKERFSAEFPKEGPSILRIQQVVRGDSAAYFCASSPPSGDYGYTFGSGTRLTVV.

This clonotype was counted many times. This chain links TRBV20-1 with TRBJ2-5; D remains unclear. CDR1 and CDR2 from the germline V gene are DFQATT and SNEGSKA (reference sequence). V lost 3 bases and J lost 2, with 4 bases in between. The CDR3 is 11 residues long. CDR3 protein: CSASGQETQYF. The CDR3 region has the DNA TGCAGTGCTAGTGGTCAAGAGACCCAGTACTTC.

The chain carries TRBV19 and TRBJ2-5; a possible D gene is TRBD2 (5 bases). The V end lost 4 bases, the J end lost 2 bases, and 20 bases lay between the germline ends. In germline, CDR1 is LNHDA, CDR2 SQIVND (reference sequence). The CDR3 is 17 amino acids. This chain's CDR3 is CASSTRPLSGSQETQYF. The CDR3 DNA is TGTGCCAGTAGTACCCGGCCCCTGAGCGGCTCACAAGAGACCCAGTACTTC.

This clonotype turned up a few times. The CDR3 bases are TGTGCCAGCCTTCCCGACAGGGACAATGAAGCTTTCTTT. This translates into CASLPDRDNEAFF. The chain combines TRBV7-9 with TRBJ1-1; the match to TRBD1 covers 7 bases. Trimming removed 8 bases from V and 7 bases from J; junction bases left unmatched: 10. Germline loops: CDR1 SEHNR, CDR2 FQNEAQ (reference sequence). The length of the CDR3 is 13 residues.

The chain carries TRBV6-9 and TRBJ2-3, with a weak D call TRBD1 (5 bases). This CDR3 spans 13 amino acids. V lost 3 bases to trimming and J lost 4 bases, with 8 bases between them. CDR1 and CDR2 from the germline V gene are MNHGY and SVAAGI. The CDR3 loop is CASSYRVPDTQYF. CDR3 DNA: TGTGCCAGCAGTTACAGGGTACCAGATACGCAGTATTTT.

This clonotype was seen ten or more times. V usage is TRBV2 and J usage is TRBJ1-5; tentative D call: TRBD1 (5 bases). This CDR3 has 14 residues. Trimming took off 3 bases at V and 4 bases at J, with 10 bases between the two ends. CDR1 SNHLY and CDR2 FYNNEI come from the germline V gene. The CDR3 here is CASSDRAGNQPQHF. The DNA of the CDR3 is TGTGCCAGCAGTGATCGGGCAGGGAATCAGCCCCAGCATTTT.